The 22 T cell receptor beta chains given below trace back to one sample, sequenced in a study of post-analysis software for immune sequencing data. Regarding the study as a whole: Compared with controls, patients had more of roughly 5 TRBV segments, including TRBV5-6, TRBV5-1 and TRBV20-1.

Their antigen targets remain unknown. Prepared TCR beta cDNA libraries contained unique molecular identifiers. Each CDR3 protein is one row after TCRdb ran MiXCR on the PCR reads. This sample has about 430,000 distinct CDR3 sequences, with approximately 37% found just once. The sample taken for sequencing was blood. These TCRs come from a girl aged 2 to 10 with multiple sclerosis.

CDR3 sequence (DNA): TGTGCCAGCAGTTTAGGACTACCACATGAGCAGTTCTTC. Translating it yields CASSLGLPHEQFF. V is TRBV12-3 or TRBV12-4 and J is TRBJ2-1; D may be TRBD2 (5 bases). Trimming took off 1 base at V and 8 bases at J, with 9 bases between the two ends. This CDR3 comprises 13 residues.

V usage is TRBV6-2 or TRBV6-3 and J usage is TRBJ1-2, with TRBD1 matching 12 bases. The CDR3 spans 16 residues. J gave up 7 bases and V 0 bases, and 6 bases lay outside the gene matches. Germline CDR1 and CDR2: MNHEY and SVGEGT. The CDR3 protein is CASSYSRDRGRRGYTF. CDR3 DNA: TGTGCCAGCAGTTACTCGCGGGACAGGGGGCGACGTGGCTACACCTTC.

The chain uses TRBV5-1 and TRBJ2-2; D may be TRBD1 (5 bases). Germline CDR1 SGHRS, CDR2 YFSETQ. The CDR3 length is 16 residues. V was pared by 0 bases and J by 1 base, with 10 bases between. CDR3 nucleotides: TGCGCCAGCAGCTTGGAGGGGTTGGGGAACACCGGGGAGCTGTTTTTT. As protein: CASSLEGLGNTGELFF.

The rearrangement joins TRBV21-1 to TRBJ2-3; the D call in the table, TRBD2, was not verified against the DNA. TRBV21-1 is a pseudogene locus. This CDR3 comprises 22 residues. The DNA of the CDR3 is TGTGCCAGCAGCAAAGCCCGGTCTGCGGGAGTACGTTACCCGTCGGGAACAGATACGCAGTATTTT. Translation gives CASSKARSAGVRYPSGTDTQYF.

This clonotype was counted only a few times. The chain carries TRBV29-1 and TRBJ1-2, with D hard to call. Germline CDR1 SQVTM, CDR2 ANQGSEA. The CDR3 runs to 12 residues. Trimming left V 2 bases short and J 8 bases short, with 12 bases between. The CDR3 reads CSVEYGSWGYTF. The CDR3 DNA reads TGCAGCGTTGAATACGGATCTTGGGGCTACACCTTC.

This clonotype has only one observation. The V gene is TRBV28, the J gene TRBJ1-3; D is uncertain. The CDR3 is 14 amino acids. Germline V gene data show CDR1 as MDHEN and CDR2 as SYDVKM. V dropped 7 bases and J dropped 4 bases, with 14 bases sitting between them. CDR3 in amino acids: CASTAPQGGNTIYF. The CDR3 DNA sequence: TGTGCCAGCACTGCGCCCCAAGGCGGAAACACCATATATTTT.

The rearrangement joins TRBV6-6 to TRBJ2-3; D not resolved. This CDR3 has 15 amino acids. Germline lookup yields CDR1 MNHNY and CDR2 SVGAGI (reference sequence). V lost 0 bases to trimming and J lost 6 bases, with 13 bases between them. CDR3: CASSYSKGPRDTQYF. The CDR3, as DNA: TGTGCCAGCAGTTACTCGAAAGGGCCCCGGGATACGCAGTATTTT.

The genes are TRBV6-2 or TRBV6-3 and TRBJ2-7; maybe TRBD1 (5 bases). This CDR3 has 15 amino acids. Per germline, CDR1 MNHEY and CDR2 SVGEGT. The V gene lost 0 bases and the J gene lost 4 bases, with 13 bases spanning the gap. The CDR3 spells CASSYSKRRGYEQYF. The CDR3 coding sequence is TGTGCCAGCAGTTACTCGAAGCGAAGGGGTTACGAGCAGTACTTC.

The rearrangement links TRBV24-1 to TRBJ2-3; D perhaps matches TRBD1 (5 bases). The CDR3 extends over 16 amino acids. Trimming shortened V by 0 bases and J by 2 bases, and 11 bases separated the two germline ends. Per germline, CDR1 KGHDR and CDR2 SFDVKD. CDR3 protein: CATSDLPETATDTQYF. In DNA, the CDR3 is TGTGCCACCAGTGATTTGCCTGAGACAGCCACAGATACGCAGTATTTT.

This chain connects TRBV24-1 to TRBJ2-1, with D perhaps TRBD1 or TRBD2 (6 bases each). The germline V gene encodes CDR1 KGHDR and CDR2 SFDVKD. This CDR3 is 17 amino acids long. Trimming took 3 bases from V and 0 from J, leaving 14 bases between them. The CDR3 DNA reads as TGTGCCACCAGTGATCCGGATGGGGGGCCCTCCTACAATGAGCAGTTCTTC. This sequence encodes CATSDPDGGPSYNEQFF.

The genes are TRBV7-9 and TRBJ1-4; D unresolved. The germline gives CDR1 SEHNR, CDR2 FQNEAQ (reference sequence). The V gene lost 5 bases and the J gene lost 1 base, with 8 bases spanning the gap. The CDR3 totals 14 residues. CDR3 nucleotide sequence: TGTGCCAGCAGCATGGTGGGAACTAATGAAAAACTGTTTTTT. It specifies CASSMVGTNEKLFF.

This clonotype was detected a few times. The chain carries TRBV10-3 and TRBJ2-1, with D unclear. Germline loops: CDR1 ENHRY, CDR2 SYGVKD. V was pared by 8 bases and J by 6 bases, with 17 bases between. CDR3 length equals 14 residues. CDR3 protein: CAIAALHPGNEQFF. DNA of the CDR3: TGTGCCATCGCGGCGCTGCATCCTGGCAATGAGCAGTTCTTC.

This chain's CDR3 is CSALAGTGNIQYF. CDR3 sequence (DNA): TGCAGTGCTCTCGCCGGGACAGGAAACATTCAGTACTTC. The chain employs TRBV20-1 and TRBJ2-4; 8 bases match TRBD1. There are 13 residues in the CDR3. V lost 5 bases, J lost 6 bases, and 6 bases stayed unmatched. The V gene's germline CDR1 is DFQATT and CDR2 SNEGSKA (reference sequence).

V gene TRBV12-3 or TRBV12-4 combines with J gene TRBJ2-1; a possible D gene is TRBD2 (6 bases). There are 16 residues in the CDR3. The germline V and J ends were trimmed by 6 bases and 4 bases, with 19 bases remaining between them. This chain's CDR3 is CASSQGLPPEYNEQFF. The DNA for the CDR3 is TGTGCCAGCAGCCAGGGACTTCCTCCCGAATACAATGAGCAGTTCTTC.

The chain combines TRBV20-1 with TRBJ2-1; 8 nucleotides line up with TRBD1. Trimming cost V 0 bases and J 8 bases; bases outside gene matches: 12. Per germline, CDR1 DFQATT and CDR2 SNEGSKA (reference sequence). This CDR3 has 16 residues. CDR3 DNA sequence: TGCAGTGCTAGAGAACTCTCAGGGGGCGCTGGGCATGAGCAGTTCTTC. Protein sequence: CSARELSGGAGHEQFF.

This clonotype appeared a few times. The chain recombines TRBV7-3 with TRBJ2-5; D unclear. The CDR3 spans 14 residues. Trimming took off 3 bases at V and 10 bases at J, with 18 bases between the two ends. Germline V CDR1 and CDR2: SGHTA, FQGTGA. The CDR3 loop is CASSFRLKNSLQYF. CDR3 in DNA: TGTGCCAGCAGCTTCCGACTGAAAAACTCCCTCCAGTACTTC.

V usage is TRBV7-9 and J usage is TRBJ2-1; 8 bases map to TRBD2. V lost 2 bases to trimming and J lost 6 bases; unmatched junction nucleotides: 12. CDR3 length equals 17 residues. The germline V gene has CDR1 SEHNR and CDR2 FQNEAQ (reference sequence). The CDR3 protein is CASSLKGSGLVSNEQFF. The DNA for the CDR3 is TGTGCCAGCAGCTTAAAGGGCTCGGGACTAGTGAGCAATGAGCAGTTCTTC.

The genes are TRBV7-9 and TRBJ2-7; weak D call: TRBD1 (6 bases). Germline loops: CDR1 SEHNR, CDR2 FQNEAQ (reference sequence). Trimming took 5 bases from V and 5 from J, leaving 19 bases between them. The CDR3 runs 15 residues. For the CDR3, the DNA is TGTGCCAGCAGCCCCCCCCTGGCAGGGGCTCACGAGCAGTACTTC. Translation gives CASSPPLAGAHEQYF.

The chain has TRBV5-6 and TRBJ1-1; TRBD1 agrees at 7 bases. J was trimmed by 4 bases and V by 5 bases; bases with no gene match: 5. The CDR3 runs 13 residues. The V gene's germline CDR1 is SGHDT and CDR2 YYEEEE. DNA for the CDR3: TGTGCCAGCAGTTCAGGGGGAGGCACTGAAGCTTTCTTT. It yields the protein CASSSGGGTEAFF.

This clonotype was detected only a few times. CDR3 sequence reads: CATSDPLASSYNEQFF. The CDR3 DNA reads TGTGCCACCAGTGACCCTCTAGCGAGCTCCTACAATGAGCAGTTCTTC. V usage is TRBV24-1 and J usage is TRBJ2-1; D is perhaps TRBD2 (6 bases). Per the germline V gene, CDR1 is KGHDR and CDR2 is SFDVKD. This CDR3 is 16 amino acids long. V gave up 4 bases and J gave up 0 bases, with 12 bases separating them.

This chain joins TRBV6-2 or TRBV6-3 and TRBJ2-5; the D is unclear. CDR3 length: 14 amino acids. The germline V gene encodes CDR1 MNHEY and CDR2 SVGEGT. The V gene lost 3 bases and the J gene lost 4 bases, with 12 bases spanning the gap. The CDR3 nucleotides are TGTGCCAGCAGTTATATAAGGATCGGAGAGACCCAGTACTTC. It specifies CASSYIRIGETQYF.

The chain employs TRBV24-1 and TRBJ2-3; 10 nucleotides line up with TRBD2. After removal of 3 bases from V and 1 base from J, the junction contained 3 bases not matched to a gene. The length of the CDR3 is 16 residues. Germline CDR1 and CDR2: KGHDR and SFDVKD. The CDR3 sequence: CATSDPGTSGTDTQYF. The CDR3, as DNA: TGTGCCACCAGTGATCCCGGGACTAGCGGCACAGATACGCAGTATTTT.